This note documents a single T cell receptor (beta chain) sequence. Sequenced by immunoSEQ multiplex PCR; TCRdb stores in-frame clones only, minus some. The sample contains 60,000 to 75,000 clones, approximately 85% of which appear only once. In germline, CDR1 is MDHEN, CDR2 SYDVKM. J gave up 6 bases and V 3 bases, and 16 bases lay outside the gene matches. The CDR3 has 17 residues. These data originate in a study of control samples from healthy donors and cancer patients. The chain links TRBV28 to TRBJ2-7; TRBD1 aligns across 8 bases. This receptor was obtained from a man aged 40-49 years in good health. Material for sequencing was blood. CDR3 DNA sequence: TGTGCCAGCAGTTTGTCCACAGGGGGAAGGTATTTTGGCGAGCAGTACTTC. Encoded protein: CASSLSTGGRYFGEQYF.